A single sample is the source of the 7 T cell receptor beta chains below, sequenced in a study of blood T cell repertoires in COVID-19. The repertoire was sequenced with immunoSEQ multiplex PCR; TCRdb's copy has only in-frame clones and lacks some. The table shows roughly 300,000 clones, with 85% occurring only once. The sequenced material came from PBMCs or T cells enriched from blood (not recorded which). The receptors originated from a woman between 45 and 60 years old who had recovered from COVID-19.

V usage is TRBV28 and J usage is TRBJ2-3, with a tentative D call TRBD2 (6 bases). This CDR3 is 16 amino acids long. Trimming cost V 5 bases and J 4 bases, with 19 bases left between them. The germline CDR1 and CDR2 sequences are MDHEN and SYDVKM. CDR3: CASSPPGVSRADTQYF. CDR3 DNA sequence: TGTGCCAGCAGTCCCCCGGGGGTGTCTCGCGCAGATACGCAGTATTTT.

The CDR3, as DNA: TGTGCCAGCATCCCGACTAGCGGGATCACAGATACGCAGTATTTT. Residues: CASIPTSGITDTQYF. The chain recombines TRBV7-2 with TRBJ2-3; 11 bases are shared with TRBD2. After removal of 7 bases from V and 2 bases from J, the junction contained 5 bases not matched to a gene. The CDR3 extends over 15 amino acids. The germline V gene encodes CDR1 SGHTA and CDR2 FQGNSA.

V is TRBV2 and J is TRBJ1-6, with a weak D call TRBD1 (5 bases). The CDR3 is 16 residues long. Trimming stripped 9 bases from V and 0 bases from J, with 15 bases between. The germline V gene has CDR1 SNHLY and CDR2 FYNNEI. The DNA for the CDR3 is TGTGCCAGTCTGGGGCAGGGAAGCTCCTATAATTCACCCCTCCACTTT. Translating gives CASLGQGSSYNSPLHF.

The chain is built from TRBV27 and TRBJ1-5; 9 bases are a match to TRBD1. CDR1 is MNHEY, CDR2 SMNVEV, per germline (reference sequence). J was trimmed by 0 bases and V by 5 bases; bases with no gene match: 5. The CDR3 sequence is 16 residues long. CDR3 residues: CASSLGTGSSNQPQHF. The CDR3 DNA is TGTGCCAGCAGTCTAGGGACAGGGTCTAGCAATCAGCCCCAGCATTTT.

The chain couples TRBV27 to TRBJ2-7; 8 bases fit TRBD1. CDR3 length equals 15 residues. Losses at the gene ends were 1 base for V and 5 bases for J; bases not matched to a gene: 7. From germline, CDR1 is MNHEY and CDR2 SMNVEV (reference sequence). In DNA, the CDR3 is TGTGCCAGCAGTTTATGGCCAGGGGGCGACGACGAGCAGTACTTC. Its translation: CASSLWPGGDDEQYF.

The J gene is TRBJ1-3, the V gene TRBV18; D call uncertain. V was trimmed by 0 bases and J by 0 bases, leaving 9 bases between them. CDR3 length equals 16 residues. Germline CDR1 KGHSH, CDR2 LQKENI. CDR3 DNA: TGTGCCAGCTCACCACCGGCTGGCCTCTCTGGAAACACCATATATTTT. This encodes CASSPPAGLSGNTIYF.

V is TRBV16 and J is TRBJ1-5; 7 bases match TRBD1. Germline loops: CDR1 KGHSY, CDR2 FQNENV. The CDR3 runs to 13 residues. J gave up 5 bases and V 4 bases, and 2 bases lay outside the gene matches. DNA for the CDR3: TGTGCCAGCAGCCTCGGACAGGATCAGCCCCAGCATTTT. Protein: CASSLGQDQPQHF.